The rows below give T cell receptor beta chains drawn from one sample of a study of blood T cells in healthy people across ages. TCRdb re-called the 5' RACE reads with MiXCR, one entry per CDR3 protein. The sample carries just over 1 million distinct CDR3 sequences, less than 50% recorded once. Sequenced input: blood. The receptors come from a woman aged 60-75 years in good health. The conserved cysteine and the conserved F or W are not part of the CDR3 here.

>TRBV6-5|TRBJ2-7
ASSYGGLESYEQY
>TRBV5-8|TRBJ2-6
ASSLFRSGRSSGANVLT
>TRBV20-1|TRBJ2-7
SARKKGKTDYEQY
>TRBV15|TRBJ2-7
ATSTGVLSYEQY
>TRBV15|NA
ATSRDGVRVGETQY
>TRBV20-1|TRBJ1-5
SARVRNSNQPQH
>TRBV3-1|TRBJ2-1
ASSYGSRDEQF
>TRBV20-1|TRBJ2-1
SASWTSGRLSEQF
>TRBV5-1|TRBJ2-5
ASKLAGVAETQY
>TRBV3-1|TRBJ2-5
ASSQRPGHQETQY
>TRBV7-9|TRBJ2-4
ASSPSGTSGREDKNIQY
>TRBV3-1|TRBJ1-2
ASSPEDRGLGYT
>TRBV7-6|TRBJ2-1
ASSPGLAVTYNEQF
>TRBV11-1|TRBJ2-3
ASSVTGTSFTDTQY
>TRBV11-1|TRBJ2-1
ASSLAVGAGDNEQF
>TRBV3-1|TRBJ1-6
ASSRTSGLNSPLH
>TRBV6-1|TRBJ1-5
ASSEGTPRQPQH
>TRBV7-2|TRBJ2-1
ASSFGLANNNEQF
>TRBV7-9|TRBJ2-1
ASSPREASSYNEQF
>TRBV24-1|TRBJ2-6
ATSDSPSGANVLT
>TRBV20-1|NA
SARGPAGLSEQY
>TRBV19|TRBJ2-6
ASLTANSGANVLT
>TRBV20-1|TRBJ2-7
SASSQGASRYYEQY
>TRBV28|TRBJ2-3
ASSTIAGRGTDTQY
>TRBV18|TRBJ2-7
ASSAGNSYEQY
>TRBV4-1|TRBJ2-1
TSSQSSGSSYNEQF
>TRBV20-1|TRBJ1-2
SARLWGAGAADGYT
>TRBV30|TRBJ2-5
AWRNLRGWETQY